A single sample is the source of the 30 T cell receptor beta chains below, sequenced in a study of chemoradiotherapy in HPV16-positive cancers. Assay: immunoSEQ multiplex PCR; the TCRdb copy retains only in-frame clones and omits some. Seen here are around 5,000 clones, 75% to 80% observed once, and the top ten hold 35% to 40%. Sampling was done from a patient who underwent chemoradiotherapy. These receptors all come from a human donor with HPV-associated anogenital cancer.

This clone was detected only a few times. The J gene is TRBJ2-5, the V gene TRBV19, with 13 positions matching TRBD2. J gave up 4 bases and V 5 bases, and 7 bases lay outside the gene matches. CDR1 is LNHDA and CDR2 is SQIVND in the germline V gene (reference sequence). CDR3 length: 16 amino acids. DNA for the CDR3: TGTGCCAGTAGTCGGACTAGCGGGGGTTATATAGAGACCCAGTACTTC. Its protein is CASSRTSGGYIETQYF.

This clone was seen once. The CDR3 nucleotides read TGTGCCAGCAGTACCACAGCTAACTATGGCTACACCTTC. Its protein is CASSTTANYGYTF. The gene calls are TRBV6-1 and TRBJ1-2; D not resolved. Germline assignment: CDR1 MNHNS and CDR2 SASEGT. V was clipped by 5 bases and J by 0 bases, with 7 bases between them. The CDR3 is made up of 13 amino acids.

This chain uses TRBV7-3 with TRBJ2-7; TRBD1 aligns across 10 bases. Germline-derived CDR1 and CDR2 are SGHTA and FQGTGA. This CDR3 contains 14 residues. J lost 3 bases, V lost 6 bases, and 5 bases had no gene match. The CDR3 nucleotides read TGTGCCAGCAGGTCCGGGACAGGGGACTACGAGCAGTACTTC. Translating it yields CASRSGTGDYEQYF.

This sequence joins TRBV11-2 and TRBJ2-7; D not resolved. V lost 11 bases to trimming and J lost 2 bases, with 16 bases between them. CDR1 and CDR2 from the germline V gene are SGHAT and FQNNGV. This CDR3 contains 13 residues. CDR3 sequence reads: CAVRSLEPYEQYF. Written as DNA, the CDR3 is TGTGCCGTCAGAAGTCTCGAACCCTACGAGCAGTACTTC.

This clone was counted a few times. The chain couples TRBV19 to TRBJ2-5, with D possibly matching TRBD2 (5 bases). V was shortened by 1 base and J by 5 bases, with 5 bases between the two germline ends. The CDR3 sequence is 12 residues long. Germline V CDR1 and CDR2: LNHDA, SQIVND (reference sequence). Written as DNA, the CDR3 is TGTGCCAGTAGTATAGGAGGGGAGACCCAGTACTTC. Translation: CASSIGGETQYF.

The chain employs TRBV28 and TRBJ2-2; the D gene is possibly TRBD2 (5 bases). The CDR3 consists of 15 residues. Per the germline V gene, CDR1 is MDHEN and CDR2 is SYDVKM. The ends were cut back, 2 bases at V and 0 bases at J, with 7 bases in the middle. The CDR3 protein is CASSLGRANTGELFF. CDR3 sequence (DNA): TGTGCCAGCAGTTTAGGGAGAGCGAACACCGGGGAGCTGTTTTTT.

The chain carries TRBV18 and TRBJ2-7; D is ambiguous. Trimming took off 5 bases at V and 2 bases at J, with 10 bases between the two ends. The CDR3 contains 13 residues. Germline loops: CDR1 KGHSH, CDR2 LQKENI. In DNA, the CDR3 is TGTGCCAGCTCAGTCAGCCCTACCTACGAGCAGTACTTC. This codes for CASSVSPTYEQYF. Combining the CDR3 with reference TRBV18 and TRBJ2-7 gives the whole variable domain NAGVMQNPRHLVRRRGQEARLRCSPMKGHSHVYWYRQLPEEGLKFMVYLQKENIIDESGMPKERFSAEFPKEGPSILRIQQVVRGDSAAYFCASSVSPTYEQYFGPGTRLTVT.

V gene TRBV25-1 combines with J gene TRBJ1-1; D is undetermined. In germline, CDR1 is MGHDK, CDR2 SYGVNS. The CDR3 is 13 amino acids. Trimming shortened V by 4 bases and J by 4 bases, and 10 bases separated the two germline ends. DNA for the CDR3: TGTGCCAGCAGTGTATCAGGTTCCACTGAAGCTTTCTTT. It encodes CASSVSGSTEAFF.

This clone is a singleton in its sample. V usage is TRBV2 and J usage is TRBJ2-1; 7 nucleotides agree with TRBD2. CDR1 and CDR2 (germline): SNHLY, FYNNEI. V lost 11 bases and J lost 3; bases outside the gene matches: 7. CDR3 length: 13 residues. CDR3 sequence reads: CAGTRDYYNEQFF. The CDR3 DNA follows: TGTGCCGGAACCCGGGACTACTACAATGAGCAGTTCTTC.

V and J are TRBV6-6 and TRBJ2-3; 12 bases are shared with TRBD2. J gave up 4 bases and V 5 bases, and 7 bases lay outside the gene matches. From germline, CDR1 is MNHNY and CDR2 SVGAGI (reference sequence). The CDR3 has 16 residues. The CDR3 sequence: CASSNPSGGGSDTQYF. Here the CDR3 DNA reads TGTGCCAGCAGTAACCCTAGCGGGGGGGGATCAGATACGCAGTATTTT.

The chain recombines TRBV9 with TRBJ1-2; D is ambiguous. Trimming removed 4 bases at V and 7 bases at J, with 17 bases between. CDR1 and CDR2 (germline): SGDLS, YYNGEE. CDR3 length equals 14 residues. DNA for the CDR3: TGTGCCAGCAGCCCTCCCGGCGCGAATGGTGGCTACACCTTC. This translates into CASSPPGANGGYTF.

This chain joins TRBV28 and TRBJ2-1; possibly TRBD1 for D (6 bases). This CDR3 has 14 amino acids. CDR1 MDHEN and CDR2 SYDVKM come from the germline V gene. V was trimmed by 7 bases and J by 2 bases, leaving 12 bases between them. CDR3 sequence (DNA): TGTGCCAGCATCCGGGACACCACCTACAATGAGCAGTTCTTC. It yields the protein CASIRDTTYNEQFF.

The gene calls are TRBV7-9 and TRBJ2-1, with 8 bases aligning to TRBD2. The CDR3 is made up of 13 amino acids. Trimming removed 8 bases from V and 5 bases from J; junction bases left unmatched: 5. Per germline, CDR1 SEHNR and CDR2 FQNEAQ (reference sequence). The CDR3 is CASLLAGNNEQFF. The CDR3 nucleotides read TGTGCCAGCCTTTTAGCGGGAAACAATGAGCAGTTCTTC.

The chain combines TRBV5-1 with TRBJ2-5; either TRBD1 or TRBD2 may supply D (5 bases each). Germline loops: CDR1 SGHRS, CDR2 YFSETQ. CDR3 size: 14 residues. V dropped 0 bases and J dropped 7 bases, with 13 bases sitting between them. The CDR3 DNA sequence: TGCGCCAGCAGCTTGGAACCCGGGACCGCGACCCAGTACTTC. Translated, it gives CASSLEPGTATQYF.

The chain links TRBV18 to TRBJ2-2; D unclear. Germline CDR1 and CDR2: KGHSH and LQKENI. V was cut by 0 bases and J by 1 base, with 0 bases left in between. The CDR3 totals 13 residues. Here the CDR3 DNA reads TGTGCCAGCTCACCACCGAACACCGGGGAGCTGTTTTTT. This sequence encodes CASSPPNTGELFF.

This clone was seen a handful of times. The chain joins TRBV28 to TRBJ1-2; the D is unclear. V was shortened by 5 bases and J by 4 bases, with 11 bases between the two germline ends. This CDR3 has 13 amino acids. Per germline, CDR1 MDHEN and CDR2 SYDVKM. DNA of the CDR3: TGTGCCAGCAGTCAGGAGGTGTCCTATGGCTACACCTTC. Encoded protein: CASSQEVSYGYTF.

The sample holds a few counts of this clone. The rearrangement joins TRBV28 to TRBJ1-2; tentatively, D is TRBD1 (6 bases). This CDR3 is 12 amino acids long. Germline V CDR1 and CDR2: MDHEN, SYDVKM. Trimming removed 4 bases at V and 5 bases at J, with 8 bases between. The CDR3 DNA is TGTGCCAGCAGTTACAGGGATTATGGCTACACCTTC. Residues: CASSYRDYGYTF.

The chain is built from TRBV15 and TRBJ2-7, with TRBD1 matching over 7 bases. V gave up 5 bases and J gave up 5 bases; unmatched junction bases: 6. The CDR3 totals 13 residues. The V gene's germline CDR1 is LNHNV and CDR2 YYDKDF (reference sequence). The DNA of the CDR3 is TGTGCCACCAGCGGGTGGACAGGCCACGAGCAGTACTTC. Translating gives CATSGWTGHEQYF.

The CDR3 DNA sequence: TGTGCCAGCAGCTCCTCGGACAGGGGGCATGGGGCCAACGTCCTGACTTTC. The encoded protein is CASSSSDRGHGANVLTF. The V and J genes are TRBV11-2 and TRBJ2-6; 11 nucleotides align to TRBD1. V lost 4 bases and J lost 3; bases outside the gene matches: 5. The CDR3 totals 17 residues. CDR1 and CDR2 (germline): SGHAT, FQNNGV.

The rearrangement links TRBV7-9 to TRBJ1-4; the D is unclear. CDR1 is SEHNR, CDR2 FQNEAQ, per germline (reference sequence). The CDR3 has 14 residues. V was shortened by 1 base and J by 5 bases, with 8 bases between the two germline ends. This chain's CDR3 is CASSLGQINEKLFF. CDR3 nucleotides: TGTGCCAGCAGCTTAGGGCAAATCAATGAAAAACTGTTTTTT.

The rearrangement uses TRBV5-1 and TRBJ2-2, with D perhaps matching TRBD2 (6 bases). Per the germline V gene, CDR1 is SGHRS and CDR2 is YFSETQ. The CDR3 spans 14 residues. Trimming pared 1 base from V and 8 bases from J, leaving 12 bases between. CDR3 in DNA: TGCGCCAGCAGCTTGCCCCCGGGGGTTGGGGAGCTGTTTTTT. This gives the protein CASSLPPGVGELFF.

In this sample, this clone turned up once. The chain joins TRBV5-1 to TRBJ2-3; no clear D gene. The CDR3 is made up of 12 amino acids. V was clipped by 5 bases and J by 6 bases, with 10 bases between them. Germline values: CDR1 SGHRS, CDR2 YFSETQ. Here the CDR3 reads CASSDLGDTQYF. For the CDR3, the DNA is TGCGCCAGCAGTGATCTCGGGGATACGCAGTATTTT.

The chain is built from TRBV2 and TRBJ2-1; no firm D call. The V gene lost 6 bases and the J gene lost 0 bases, with 12 bases spanning the gap. Germline values: CDR1 SNHLY, CDR2 FYNNEI. The CDR3 sequence is 15 residues long. For the CDR3, the DNA is TGTGCCAGCAGCCTGACTGTGAGCTCCTACAATGAGCAGTTCTTC. It is translated as CASSLTVSSYNEQFF.

The V call is TRBV4-3, the J call TRBJ2-5; 10 bases fit TRBD2. CDR1 is LGHNA and CDR2 is YSLEER in the germline V gene. The CDR3 covers 16 residues. Losses at the gene ends were 0 bases for V and 3 bases for J; bases not matched to a gene: 4. Here the CDR3 reads CASSQDWLAGEETQYF. The CDR3 nucleotides are TGCGCCAGCAGCCAAGATTGGCTAGCGGGGGAAGAGACCCAGTACTTC.

The V gene is TRBV5-1, the J gene TRBJ2-1; 12 positions agree with TRBD2. Germline CDR1 reads SGHRS; CDR2 reads YFSETQ. The trim removed 4 bases at V and 6 bases at J, leaving 5 bases unmatched. The CDR3 is 15 residues long. The DNA for the CDR3 is TGCGCCAGCAGCCCCTGGACTAGCGGGGTCAATGAGCAGTTCTTC. Amino acids: CASSPWTSGVNEQFF.

The CDR3 DNA reads as TGTGCAAGTCGCTCCACCAGGACTAGCGGGAGGTCCGGGGAGCTGTTTTTT. As protein: CASRSTRTSGRSGELFF. The chain carries TRBV12-2 and TRBJ2-2; TRBD2, the table's D call, lacks a check against the DNA. TRBV12-2 is a pseudogene. The CDR3 covers 17 residues.

This chain uses TRBV6-1 with TRBJ2-7; TRBD1 might be the D (5 bases). The CDR3 loop spans 15 amino acids. V lost 6 bases to trimming and J lost 2 bases, with 17 bases between them. CDR1 and CDR2 (germline): MNHNS, SASEGT. CDR3 in DNA: TGTGCCAGCAGACCAGGACATGACCGTACCTACGAGCAGTACTTC. It is translated as CASRPGHDRTYEQYF.

The V gene is TRBV5-1, the J gene TRBJ2-3; a possible D gene is TRBD2 (5 bases). Germline loops: CDR1 SGHRS, CDR2 YFSETQ. This CDR3 contains 15 residues. The V gene lost 4 bases and the J gene lost 4 bases, with 16 bases spanning the gap. The CDR3, as DNA: TGCGCCAGCAGCCCGGATGGGAGTTTTGCAGATACGCAGTATTTT. Protein product: CASSPDGSFADTQYF.

This clone was counted between two and nine times. The rearrangement links TRBV5-6 to TRBJ2-7; 8 positions match TRBD2. The trim removed 5 bases at V and 3 bases at J, leaving 22 bases unmatched. This CDR3 spans 19 amino acids. Looked up from germline, CDR1 is SGHDT and CDR2 is YYEEEE. DNA of the CDR3: TGTGCCAGCAGACAGGTGACCCCCGGGCGGAGCGGGAGAAGCTACGAGCAGTACTTC. This translates into CASRQVTPGRSGRSYEQYF.

This clone appeared a few times. The rearrangement links TRBV6-1 to TRBJ2-2; either TRBD1 or TRBD2 may fit D (6 bases each). Germline CDR1 is MNHNS and CDR2 is SASEGT. V lost 0 bases to trimming and J lost 4 bases, with 21 bases between them. The length of the CDR3 is 19 residues. The CDR3 DNA is TGTGCCAGCAGTGAAGCCGGAGTGGGACGGGGGCGCGGCACCGGGGAGCTGTTTTTT. Translating it yields CASSEAGVGRGRGTGELFF.